Presented here are 20 T cell receptor beta chains from one specimen sequenced in a study of cytomegalovirus exposure and HLA in healthy donors. The study ran its PCR with 60 Vbeta and 13 Jbeta primers. Clones were sequenced by immunoSEQ multiplex PCR, and TCRdb holds only the in-frame ones, with some missing. This sample has some 150,000 clones, with 75% to 90% found just once. What was sequenced was PBMCs. The source is a man aged 30-40 years in good health and CMV-seronegative.

The CDR3 is CASSPRVSADFGGETQYF. The CDR3 region has the DNA TGTGCCAGCAGCCCCCGGGTTAGCGCAGACTTTGGGGGGGAGACCCAGTACTTC. The chain joins TRBV4-2 to TRBJ2-5, with a possible D match to TRBD2 (6 bases). In germline, CDR1 is LGHNA, CDR2 YNFKEQ. The CDR3 is 18 amino acids. The ends were cut back, 4 bases at V and 5 bases at J, with 26 bases in the middle.

The chain carries TRBV7-9 and TRBJ1-2; D ambiguous. Germline V lookup: CDR1 SEHNR, CDR2 FQNEAQ (reference sequence). Trimming took 5 bases from V and 3 from J, leaving 25 bases between them. This CDR3 has 18 residues. CDR3 nucleotides: TGTGCCAGCAGCGGGAGATTGGACGTCCGTAACAACCACTATGGCTACACCTTC. Amino acid sequence: CASSGRLDVRNNHYGYTF.

The chain couples TRBV19 to TRBJ2-3; 8 bases fit TRBD2. The CDR3 covers 14 residues. V trimming: 3 bases; J trimming: 5 bases; junction bases outside the gene matches: 4. The germline V gene has CDR1 LNHDA and CDR2 SQIVND (reference sequence). CDR3 DNA sequence: TGTGCCAGTAGTATCCCAGCGGGAGAAGATACGCAGTATTTT. Its translation is CASSIPAGEDTQYF. The whole variable domain, remainder taken from reference TRBV19 and TRBJ2-3, is DGGITQSPKYLFRKEGQNVTLSCEQNLNHDAMYWYRQDPGQGLRLIYYSQIVNDFQKGDIAEGYSVSREKKESFPLTVTSAQKNPTAFYLCASSIPAGEDTQYFGPGTRLTVL.

In regard to this clone: Other DNA sequences in this sample translate to the same CDR3. The chain recombines TRBV7-9 with TRBJ2-7; D is uncertain. CDR1 is SEHNR, CDR2 FQNEAQ, per germline (reference sequence). V was clipped by 5 bases and J by 4 bases, with 9 bases between them. The CDR3 sequence is 12 residues long. CDR3 protein: CASSPGGYEQYF. CDR3 coding DNA: TGTGCCAGCAGCCCAGGTGGGTACGAGCAGTACTTC.

This clone was detected only a few times. The rearrangement joins TRBV13 to TRBJ2-7, with D possibly matching TRBD2 (6 bases). The CDR3 is 12 amino acids. V lost 5 bases to trimming and J lost 7 bases, with 12 bases between them. Germline V gene data show CDR1 as PRHDT and CDR2 as FYEKMQ (reference sequence). The CDR3 DNA follows: TGTGCCAGCAGCCGAGCGGGTTGGGAGCAGTACTTC. It encodes CASSRAGWEQYF.

The chain carries TRBV7-3 and TRBJ2-2; D may be TRBD1 (5 bases). From germline, CDR1 is SGHTA and CDR2 FQGTGA. V lost 5 bases to trimming and J lost 4 bases, with 14 bases between them. The CDR3 sequence is 15 residues long. In DNA form, the CDR3 reads TGTGCCAGCAGCCTCAGACCCCAGGGCACCGGGGAGCTGTTTTTT. Translating it yields CASSLRPQGTGELFF.

This rearrangement joins TRBV30 to TRBJ1-4; D is undetermined. The germline V and J ends were trimmed by 2 bases and 8 bases, with 15 bases remaining between them. Looked up from germline, CDR1 is GTSNPN and CDR2 is SVGIG (reference sequence). The CDR3 is made up of 14 amino acids. The CDR3 coding sequence is TGTGCCTGGAGTCCCATCGGACTAGGCGAAAAACTGTTTTTT. It specifies CAWSPIGLGEKLFF. The whole variable domain, remainder taken from reference TRBV30 and TRBJ1-4, is SQTIHQWPATLVQPVGSPLSLECTVEGTSNPNLYWYRQAAGRGLQLLFYSVGIGQISSEVPQNLSASRPQDRQFILSSKKLLLSDSGFYLCAWSPIGLGEKLFFGSGTQLSVL.

V and J are TRBV7-9 and TRBJ1-5; 7 bases align to TRBD1. The CDR3 length is 14 residues. From germline, CDR1 is SEHNR and CDR2 FQNEAQ (reference sequence). Trimming took 6 bases from V and 6 from J; bases not matched to a gene: 8. CDR3 nucleotides: TGTGCCAGCAGTCCCGGACAGGAGGGTCAGCCCCAGCATTTT. This sequence encodes CASSPGQEGQPQHF.

The chain carries TRBV30 and TRBJ1-2, with 10 bases aligning to TRBD1. Looked up from germline, CDR1 is GTSNPN and CDR2 is SVGIG (reference sequence). CDR3 size: 15 residues. The V segment lost 1 base and the J segment 1 base; nucleotides outside the gene matches: 3. CDR3 coding DNA: TGTGCCTGGAGTGCGGACAGGGGGTTTAACTATGGCTACACCTTC. It specifies CAWSADRGFNYGYTF.

In nucleotides, the CDR3 is TGCGCCAGCAGCAAAAGACAGGGTTCCTACGGAGAGCTGTTTTTT. Its translation is CASSKRQGSYGELFF. V is TRBV5-1 and J is TRBJ2-2; 7 nucleotides match TRBD1. The CDR3 contains 15 residues. CDR1 is SGHRS and CDR2 is YFSETQ in the germline V gene. V lost 4 bases to trimming and J lost 11 bases; unmatched junction nucleotides: 14. Together with reference TRBV5-1 and TRBJ2-2, the CDR3 gives the full variable domain: KAGVTQTPRYLIKTRGQQVTLSCSPISGHRSVSWYQQTPGQGLQFLFEYFSETQRNKGNFPGRFSGRQFSNSRSEMNVSTLELGDSALYLCASSKRQGSYGELFFGEGSRLTVL.

The chain has TRBV6-5 and TRBJ2-7; possible D gene TRBD2, 5 bases. Germline values: CDR1 MNHEY, CDR2 SVGAGI. This CDR3 is built from 12 residues. Trimming shortened V by 6 bases and J by 6 bases, and 12 bases separated the two germline ends. The CDR3 DNA follows: TGTGCCAGCAGAGGACTTGGTGTCGAGCAGTACTTC. It is translated as CASRGLGVEQYF.

This chain uses TRBV4-1 with TRBJ2-7, with D unclear. Trimming removed 2 bases from V and 3 bases from J, with 11 bases in between. Germline CDR1 and CDR2: MGHRA and YSYEKL. The CDR3 is 14 amino acids. This CDR3 reads CASSQHPVVYEQYF. DNA of the CDR3: TGCGCCAGCAGCCAACATCCGGTGGTCTACGAGCAGTACTTC.

This clone was observed a few times. The rearrangement uses TRBV7-2 and TRBJ1-5; 7 nucleotides agree with TRBD1. Per germline, CDR1 SGHTA and CDR2 FQGNSA. This CDR3 has 15 residues. Trimming removed 5 bases from V and 5 bases from J; junction bases left unmatched: 9. The CDR3 DNA is TGTGCCAGCAGCCCAGGGGGGACTGGCCATCAGCCCCAGCATTTT. It translates to CASSPGGTGHQPQHF.

This clone was picked up one time. The gene calls are TRBV28 and TRBJ1-6, with 8 positions matching TRBD1. V gave up 5 bases and J gave up 9 bases; unmatched junction bases: 6. The germline V gene has CDR1 MDHEN and CDR2 SYDVKM. The length of the CDR3 is 14 residues. CDR3 loop: CASSKRQGSSPLHF. The CDR3 nucleotides read TGTGCCAGCAGTAAACGACAGGGGTCTTCACCCCTCCACTTT.

J is TRBJ2-1 and V is TRBV7-7; D not certain. The germline CDR1 and CDR2 sequences are SSHAT and FNYEAQ (reference sequence). The V end lost 1 base, the J end lost 7 bases, and 8 bases lay between the germline ends. This CDR3 has 13 amino acids. Here the CDR3 reads CASSLGAVNEQFF. The CDR3 DNA follows: TGTGCCAGCAGCTTAGGAGCCGTGAATGAGCAGTTCTTC.

The chain's CDR3 is CASGTTGKIQPQHF. For the CDR3, the DNA is TGTGCCAGCGGAACGACAGGGAAAATCCAGCCCCAGCATTTT. The V gene is TRBV28, the J gene TRBJ1-5, with 7 positions matching TRBD1. Germline V gene sequence: CDR1 MDHEN, CDR2 SYDVKM. The junction had 11 bases not matched to a gene; V was cut back by 8 bases and J by 7 bases. The CDR3 is made up of 14 amino acids.

The chain couples TRBV28 to TRBJ2-2, with D tentatively TRBD2 (7 bases). Germline CDR1 reads MDHEN; CDR2 reads SYDVKM. V was trimmed by 5 bases and J by 5 bases, leaving 15 bases between them. The CDR3 is 15 residues long. The CDR3 region is CASSKGGAGTGELFF. Here the CDR3 DNA reads TGTGCCAGCAGTAAGGGGGGGGCGGGGACCGGGGAGCTGTTTTTT.

The V gene is TRBV29-1, the J gene TRBJ2-5; TRBD2 might be the D (7 bases). The germline V gene has CDR1 SQVTM and CDR2 ANQGSEA. V shed 4 bases and J shed 5 bases, with 14 bases lying between them. This CDR3 contains 13 residues. This CDR3 is CSVGGGELETQYF. The DNA for the CDR3 is TGCAGCGTTGGGGGGGGCGAGTTGGAGACCCAGTACTTC.

The chain joins TRBV14 to TRBJ2-3; possible D gene TRBD2, 6 bases. The ends were cut back, 0 bases at V and 0 bases at J, with 16 bases in the middle. CDR3 length: 18 amino acids. CDR1 and CDR2 (germline): SGHDN, FVKESK. DNA for the CDR3: TGTGCCAGCAGCCAAGACGAGCGGAGGGTTCTTAGCACAGATACGCAGTATTTT. This translates into CASSQDERRVLSTDTQYF.

The genes are TRBV19 and TRBJ2-2; 9 bases line up with TRBD1. The germline V gene has CDR1 LNHDA and CDR2 SQIVND (reference sequence). The CDR3 is made up of 16 amino acids. V lost 5 bases to trimming and J lost 5 bases; unmatched junction nucleotides: 9. CDR3 nucleotides: TGTGCCAGTAGTGCCCACAGGGGGCTGGGGACCGGGGAGCTGTTTTTT. Amino acid sequence: CASSAHRGLGTGELFF.